The 17 T cell receptor beta chains reported below all come from one sample, sequenced in a study of shared clonotypes between healthy human individuals. Sequencing was performed with immunoSEQ multiplex PCR; in TCRdb, only in-frame clones are kept and a portion is missing. The sample has 1,400,000 or so clones, 98% seen once; the top ten hold approximately 0.38%. Input material: naive CD4+ T cells sorted from blood. Subset noted: CD45RA+ positively selected. Source of these receptors: a man younger than 45 in good health.

The chain links TRBV4-2 to TRBJ2-7; tentative D call: TRBD1 (6 bases). The CDR3 consists of 14 residues. V lost 0 bases to trimming and J lost 4 bases, with 10 bases between them. Germline V gene lookup returns CDR1 LGHNA and CDR2 YNFKEQ. This CDR3 reads CASSQDHRDYEQYF. The CDR3 region has the DNA TGTGCCAGCAGCCAAGATCACAGGGATTACGAGCAGTACTTC.

The chain joins TRBV18 to TRBJ1-1, with a possible D match to TRBD1 (6 bases). There are 15 residues in the CDR3. Per the germline V gene, CDR1 is KGHSH and CDR2 is LQKENI. Trimming removed 3 bases at V and 4 bases at J, with 15 bases between. The CDR3 protein is CASSPLNQGSTEAFF. The CDR3 bases are TGTGCCAGCTCACCCCTTAATCAGGGGAGCACTGAAGCTTTCTTT.

This chain links TRBV11-2 with TRBJ2-5, with TRBD1 matching 9 bases. CDR3 length equals 15 residues. From germline, CDR1 is SGHAT and CDR2 FQNNGV. Unmatched junction bases numbered 8, after V lost 5 bases and J lost 4 bases. The CDR3 nucleotides read TGTGCCAGCAGCCCCGGACAGGGGCTGAGAGAGACCCAGTACTTC. It yields the protein CASSPGQGLRETQYF.

The genes are TRBV29-1 and TRBJ2-3; D is possibly TRBD1 or TRBD2 (5 bases each). Germline V lookup: CDR1 SQVTM, CDR2 ANQGSEA. Trimming removed 5 bases at V and 0 bases at J, with 15 bases between. The CDR3 sequence is 15 residues long. The DNA for the CDR3 is TGCAGCGTTCAGGGAGTCCCCGTTAGCACAGATACGCAGTATTTT. It is translated as CSVQGVPVSTDTQYF.

This clone is a singleton in its sample. The chain combines TRBV2 with TRBJ2-7; 9 bases are a match to TRBD1. Germline trimming cut 8 bases from V and 4 bases from J; bases unmatched to any gene: 9. CDR1 SNHLY and CDR2 FYNNEI come from the germline V gene. The CDR3 is made up of 14 amino acids. The CDR3 bases are TGTGCCAGCTCCCGGGACAGGGAGGCTTACGAGCAGTACTTC. This codes for CASSRDREAYEQYF.

This chain links TRBV7-6 with TRBJ2-7; TRBD1 is a possible D gene (5 bases). Trimming stripped 0 bases from V and 3 bases from J, with 18 bases between. Looked up from germline, CDR1 is SGHVS and CDR2 is FNYEAQ. The CDR3 contains 17 residues. The CDR3 is CASSLAVSSGAGYEQYF. The CDR3 DNA follows: TGTGCCAGCAGCTTAGCGGTATCATCTGGGGCCGGCTACGAGCAGTACTTC.

The CDR3, as DNA: TGTGCCAGCAGCGTATCTCCGGGAGGGCCTGTTTACGAGCAGTACTTC. This gives the protein CASSVSPGGPVYEQYF. V usage is TRBV9 and J usage is TRBJ2-7, with TRBD2 matching over 8 bases. J was trimmed by 4 bases and V by 1 base; bases with no gene match: 10. The CDR3 extends over 16 amino acids. Germline assignment: CDR1 SGDLS and CDR2 YYNGEE.

The rearrangement uses TRBV5-1 and TRBJ2-1; D perhaps matches TRBD1 (6 bases). V was pared by 0 bases and J by 0 bases, with 7 bases between. The CDR3 sequence is 15 residues long. Per the germline V gene, CDR1 is SGHRS and CDR2 is YFSETQ. CDR3 coding DNA: TGCGCCAGCAGCTTGGACAGGGTCTCCTACAATGAGCAGTTCTTC. Its translation: CASSLDRVSYNEQFF.

Comments on this clone: Its ends do not fully match the called genes, so a read error is possible. This chain links TRBV6-5 with TRBJ2-7; 8 bases fit TRBD1. The CDR3 loop spans 15 amino acids. In germline, CDR1 is MNHEY, CDR2 SVGAGI. CDR3 in DNA: TGTGCCGGCAGTCAGGGACAGGCGAGCTCCTACGAGCAGTACTTC. This codes for CAGSQGQASSYEQYF.

The chain employs TRBV27 and TRBJ2-7, with 8 positions matching TRBD2. The trim removed 0 bases at V and 3 bases at J, leaving 7 bases unmatched. CDR1 and CDR2 (germline): MNHEY, SMNVEV (reference sequence). This CDR3 is built from 16 residues. CDR3 sequence: CASSLSNLAGSYEQYF. For the CDR3, the DNA is TGTGCCAGCAGTTTATCGAACCTAGCGGGTAGCTACGAGCAGTACTTC.

This chain links TRBV27 with TRBJ1-5, with a weak D call TRBD1 (6 bases). CDR1 and CDR2 from the germline V gene are MNHEY and SMNVEV (reference sequence). Trimming pared 4 bases from V and 0 bases from J, leaving 10 bases between. There are 15 residues in the CDR3. CDR3 residues: CASSSEGGSNQPQHF. The CDR3 DNA is TGTGCCAGCAGTTCCGAGGGGGGTAGCAATCAGCCCCAGCATTTT.

V usage is TRBV19 and J usage is TRBJ2-2; 7 bases are a match to TRBD1. This CDR3 has 15 amino acids. Germline CDR1 and CDR2: LNHDA and SQIVND (reference sequence). Trimming at V came to 6 bases and at J to 6 bases, leaving 10 bases not matched to a gene. The CDR3 is CASRSDRVVAGELFF. The CDR3 coding sequence is TGTGCCAGTAGATCAGACAGGGTAGTTGCCGGGGAGCTGTTTTTT. Full variable domain (missing parts from reference TRBV19 and TRBJ2-2): DGGITQSPKYLFRKEGQNVTLSCEQNLNHDAMYWYRQDPGQGLRLIYYSQIVNDFQKGDIAEGYSVSREKKESFPLTVTSAQKNPTAFYLCASRSDRVVAGELFFGEGSRLTVL.

V usage is TRBV11-2 and J usage is TRBJ2-7; TRBD1 matches 8 bases. Germline CDR1 SGHAT, CDR2 FQNNGV. V trimming: 4 bases; J trimming: 2 bases; junction bases outside the gene matches: 10. This CDR3 spans 16 amino acids. DNA of the CDR3: TGTGCCAGCAGCTCTGTGAGGGGGGACAGGACCTACGAGCAGTACTTC. Its translation is CASSSVRGDRTYEQYF. The full variable domain, with the rest looked up from reference TRBV11-2 and TRBJ2-7, is EAGVAQSPRYKIIEKRQSVAFWCNPISGHATLYWYQQILGQGPKLLIQFQNNGVVDDSQLPKDRFSAERLKGVDSTLKIQPAKLEDSAVYLCASSSVRGDRTYEQYFGPGTRLTVT.

This sequence joins TRBV5-1 and TRBJ2-2, with unresolved D. Germline CDR1 reads SGHRS; CDR2 reads YFSETQ. The CDR3 is 12 amino acids. Between the trimmed V and J ends, which lost 0 bases and 9 bases, there was a span of 6 bases. The CDR3 reads CASSLDRWELFF. DNA of the CDR3: TGCGCCAGCAGCTTGGATCGCTGGGAGCTGTTTTTT. The variable domain in full, with the rest retrieved from reference TRBV5-1 and TRBJ2-2, is KAGVTQTPRYLIKTRGQQVTLSCSPISGHRSVSWYQQTPGQGLQFLFEYFSETQRNKGNFPGRFSGRQFSNSRSEMNVSTLELGDSALYLCASSLDRWELFFGEGSRLTVL.

V is TRBV5-4 and J is TRBJ2-5, with 13 bases fitting TRBD2. The germline gives CDR1 SGHNT, CDR2 YYREEE (reference sequence). With 4 bases clipped from V and 4 bases from J, the junction kept 4 bases outside the gene matches. The CDR3 spans 15 residues. CDR3 nucleotide sequence: TGTGCCAGCAGCCCGGGACTAGCGGGACGAGAGACCCAGTACTTC. This encodes CASSPGLAGRETQYF.

This clone has only one observation. This chain uses TRBV6-5 with TRBJ2-7; TRBD2 might be the D (5 bases). V gave up 2 bases and J gave up 5 bases, with 10 bases separating them. The length of the CDR3 is 13 residues. CDR1 and CDR2 from the germline V gene are MNHEY and SVGAGI. DNA of the CDR3: TGTGCCAGCAGTTACCGGAGGAAAGACGAGCAGTACTTC. Its protein is CASSYRRKDEQYF.

Notes on this clone: The same CDR3 is also encoded by other DNA sequences in this sample. The J gene is TRBJ2-7, the V gene TRBV6-1; 9 nucleotides agree with TRBD1. This CDR3 is built from 15 residues. The ends lost 4 bases at V and 0 bases at J; junction bases unmatched: 4. The germline V gene has CDR1 MNHNS and CDR2 SASEGT. CDR3 sequence: CASSALTGGSYEQYF. CDR3 sequence (DNA): TGTGCCAGCAGTGCTTTGACAGGGGGCTCCTACGAGCAGTACTTC.